This entry concerns a single T cell receptor beta chain. Its antigen is currently not known. The input lacks base qualities; no much larger clone sits a single base away. The cohort consisted of hundreds of healthy bone marrow donors. All cohort members were sampled while nominally healthy, although unrecorded immune exposures were likely present. The donor was CMV seronegative and belonged to the group of 352 seronegative cohort members. Each donor provided a peripheral blood sample, and peripheral blood mononuclear cells were used for TCR beta sequencing. The Qiagen DNeasy Blood Extraction Kit was used to extract genomic DNA from the blood cell samples. V and J are truncated by 9 bases and 5 bases respectively, leaving an intervening sequence of 20 bases. The CDR3 numbers 16 residues from cysteine through phenylalanine. CDR3 DNA is the only sequence kept; it has 48 bases, read in frame from the first base. CDR1 SEHNR and CDR2 FQNEAQ are derived from the germline V gene (reference sequence).

This sample was included in a study of cytomegalovirus exposure and HLA in healthy donors (dated by TCRdb to 2016 to 2017). About the full investigation: An earlier analysis of some 600 of the donors reported 276 Gb of sequence data and 117 million unique TCR beta sequences obtained from about 200 million T cells. An early release that covered roughly 600 HLA-typed donors contained approximately 300 gigabases of sequencing data and about 93 million unique TCR sequences. Among the roughly 370 genotyped donors, under 90% belonged to the genetic ancestry cluster associated with self-reported Caucasian donors. The aim of the study was to test whether cataloging public T cell receptors could identify signatures of past pathogen exposure. The study used immunosequencing to profile the T cell repertoires of about 670 subjects and linked those repertoires to cytomegalovirus serostatus. In addition to the first cohort of 666 subjects, a separate validation cohort of 120 different subjects was used. High-throughput TCR immunosequencing, statistical association of individual TCRs with disease status, and machine learning were combined to predict cytomegalovirus infection status. To study patterns of TCR occurrence, a later analysis re-analyzed previously published TCR beta repertoires from around 660 donors and added high-resolution HLA genotyping. Rather than drawing on any new phenotypic data, the later analysis identified candidate immune exposures from TCR beta sequences and the way those sequences occurred across donors. An earlier analysis of some 600 of the donors applied high-throughput TCR beta sequencing to assess whether each TCR beta V gene segment acted as functional or pseudogenic. Alongside the repertoire data, information on donor age, sex, ethnicity and CMV serostatus was compiled. In a later genetic analysis, genome-wide SNP genotypes for about three fifths of the roughly 670 donors were used, and that subset was treated as a discovery cohort. All discovery cohort repertoires had been generated using a single sequencing platform. Class I and class II HLA loci were covered by the typing at four-digit resolution. The number of donors typed differed by locus, with roughly 620-630 for A, B, C, DRB1 and DQB1, more than 500 for DQA1, over 600 for DPA1, and about 450 for DPB1. Roughly five DR-DQ haplotypes were treated as single units for association and clustering because of strong linkage in the cohort. Among some 410 genotyped donors of the cohort, an average of around 220,000 unique TCR beta nucleotide sequences was sequenced per donor, of which approximately 19% were non-productive.

What the study reported, not specific to this receptor: The presence/absence analyses assumed that sequencing depth was roughly uniform across donors, and that assumption may not be true. The sequencing pipeline was judged likely to have produced a cluster of highly shared sequence variants as a technical artifact. While some public TCRs were present in many individuals, most TCR sequences turned up only very rarely across donors. Because counts were too low, 15 to 20 rarely observed V segments, including chromosome 9 orphons, were excluded from the earlier analysis of about 500 of the donors. The study gave a list of 150 to 200 TCR beta chains associated with cytomegalovirus. Compared with equally common non-associated chains, HLA-associated TCR beta chains in a later analysis were more clonally expanded and had lower generation probabilities. In a later genetic analysis, a missense DCLRE1C variant was associated with V-gene and J-gene trimming of TCR beta chains, and the association was replicated in an independent cohort. The classifier was reported to diagnose cytomegalovirus status with high specificity and sensitivity in both the original and validation cohorts. A later genetic analysis reported fewer N-insertions in productive TCRs among donors in an Asian-associated ancestry cluster than the roughly 670-donor mean. In a later analysis, the rate of TCR association differed among HLA loci, with DRB1 alleles having the most associated TCRs and HLA-C alleles having the fewest. In a later analysis, most CMV-associated TCR beta chains were found to appear HLA-restricted, with HLA associations seemingly driven largely by CMV exposure. In a later analysis, several top co-occurrence clusters were reported to appear linked to parvovirus B19, influenza, CMV and Epstein-Barr virus. Some IMGT-functional V segments, including TRBV6-2 and TRBV6-3, could not be distinguished by the 87-base-pair reads and were therefore excluded. Broadly in line with IMGT annotations, most TCR beta V segments showed up in productive rearrangements about 87% or about 30% of the time in an earlier analysis of several hundred of the donors. A further reported finding was that TCR beta sequences accurately predicted the HLA-A and HLA-B alleles for most subjects in the first cohort. It was suggested by the authors that the approach could potentially be generalized to other disease states and immunological phenotypes. Strong co-occurrence of HLA alleles, especially DR and DQ, made assigning TCR associations to individual alleles difficult. A later analysis associated some 17,000 TCR beta sequences with specific HLA alleles at a false discovery rate of 0.05. HLA typing was unavailable for some donors at each locus, so association tests used only the typed subset. Only TCR beta chains were sequenced in this cohort, and the absence of alpha or paired-chain data limited detectable features. Linkage disequilibrium might explain the correlated functional status among segregating V segments, but an unknown experimental factor could not be ruled out. CMV serostatus was the only immune exposure information available for the cohort. A few of the identified cytomegalovirus-associated TCR beta chains were confirmed in vitro to be specific for cytomegalovirus antigens.

The library was produced with the immunoSEQ multiplex PCR assay. For the multiplex PCR, a mixture combining 60 forward primers for TCR Vbeta segments and 13 reverse primers for TCR Jbeta segments was used. The CDR3 region of rearranged TCR beta genes was amplified from genomic DNA by a multiplex PCR assay. Amplified TCR beta libraries were sequenced as 87-base-pair reads on the Illumina HiSeq System. In the source study's methods: In a later analysis, around 80 million unique TCR beta chains were counted across the roughly 670 repertoires, and roughly 10 million of these chains were shared by at least two donors. A nearest-neighbor algorithm error-corrected the raw reads and collapsed the reads into unique sequences, merging closely related sequences to remove PCR and sequencing errors. CDR3 sequences were aligned to IMGT reference sequences to assign V, D and J gene segments. For a sequence to be retained, a match of at least six nucleotides to both a V gene segment and a J gene segment was required. A rearrangement was called productive if the CDR3 had no stop codons and remained in frame with V and J, and every other rearrangement was called non-productive. Following IMGT convention, CDR3 was defined as the stretch from the second conserved V-encoded cysteine up to the conserved J-encoded phenylalanine. The earlier analysis of some 580 of the donors excluded any sequence lacking an unambiguous match to a single V gene segment. An earlier analysis of several hundred of the donors called V segments functional above 56.7% productive rearrangements and segregating when the between-donor standard deviation exceeded 5%. A statistical classification framework was built to diagnose cytomegalovirus status from the catalog of TCR beta chain sequences. In a later analysis, V and J genes were assigned by comparing TCR nucleotide sequences against IMGT/GENE-DB human TR gene sequences. In a later analysis, CDR3 sequences and most-parsimonious VDJ recombination scenarios were assigned using the TCRdist pipeline. In a later analysis, each TCR beta chain was defined by its CDR3 amino acid sequence together with its V-gene family, and reads lacking a unique V-gene family were excluded. To address suspected cross-contamination and a sequencing artifact, a later analysis removed some 620 highly shared, low-generation-probability nucleotide sequences. In a later analysis, a clonal expansion index for each public chain was calculated from normalized within-repertoire ranks of inferred template counts. Generation probabilities in a later analysis came from a VDJ recombination model fitted to out-of-frame rearrangements, and those results were checked against IGoR. In a later analysis, TCR-TCR, TCR-HLA and TCR-CMV co-occurrence was scored with hypergeometric tests, and a repertoire-size bias correction was applied to TCR pairs. To estimate false discovery rates, a later analysis permuted the HLA or CMV assignments 20 times. A later analysis grouped co-occurring TCRs with DBSCAN, adding TCRdist sequence similarity when clustering within HLA-allele-positive subsets. Repertoires with fewer than 30,000 or more than 120,000 public chains were left out of co-occurrence clustering, as were five repertoires with anomalous nucleotide sharing. Sourced from immuneACCESS, this table was stored by TCRdb with only in-frame sequences that have V and J called. A share of the clones is absent; for the studies checked, an unresolved V gene accounts for under half, and the remainder has no known explanation. V, J and clone size were drawn from that table, and D and trimming were deduced from the DNA. The sample table contains about 54,000 clones; only one count was recorded for roughly 74% of them. The ten largest account for about 1.5% of the sample.

The rearrangement joined TRBV7-9 to TRBJ1-6; TRBD1 is possibly the D segment (5 matching bases). Input material: PBMCs. This TCR derives from a female donor in good health and CMV-seronegative. The CDR3 protein sequence reads: CASQWGVGENNSPLHF. The nucleotide sequence is given as TGTGCCAGTCAATGGGGTGTAGGGGAAAATAATTCACCCCTCCACTTT.